The 13 T cell receptor beta chains below were found in one sample sequenced in a study of T cell responses to AZD1222 COVID-19 vaccine. Using immunoSEQ multiplex PCR, the repertoire was profiled, and TCRdb retains in-frame clones only, with some absent. The sample shows more than 85,000 clones, 88% of them seen only once. The specimen comprised peripheral blood, sampled on day 0 of AZD1222 vaccination. All receptors come from an adult in good health.

The J gene is TRBJ2-1, the V gene TRBV5-1; 10 bases align to TRBD2. Germline-derived CDR1 and CDR2 are SGHRS and YFSETQ. The CDR3 sequence is 15 residues long. Trimming cost V 4 bases and J 7 bases; bases outside gene matches: 8. This CDR3 is CASSPPGLAVNEQFF. The CDR3 nucleotides are TGCGCCAGCAGCCCGCCAGGACTAGCGGTAAATGAGCAGTTCTTC.

The chain recombines TRBV5-6 with TRBJ2-1, with TRBD2 identical over 9 bases. Germline assignment: CDR1 SGHDT and CDR2 YYEEEE. The CDR3 length is 15 residues. The V segment lost 1 base and the J segment 7 bases; nucleotides outside the gene matches: 6. CDR3 protein: CASSLSWLAGNEQFF. The CDR3, as DNA: TGTGCCAGCAGCTTGTCGTGGCTAGCGGGAAATGAGCAGTTCTTC.

The V and J genes are TRBV5-1 and TRBJ1-2; D remains ambiguous. V lost 4 bases and J 4 bases, leaving 5 bases between the germline ends. Per germline, CDR1 SGHRS and CDR2 YFSETQ. The CDR3 extends over 11 amino acids. CDR3 nucleotides: TGCGCCAGCAGCCCCGGCTATGGCTACACCTTC. Its protein product is CASSPGYGYTF.

This chain uses TRBV29-1 with TRBJ2-7; tentatively, D is TRBD2 (6 bases). In germline, CDR1 is SQVTM, CDR2 ANQGSEA. Trimming cost V 6 bases and J 1 base, with 16 bases left between them. The CDR3 runs 14 residues. CDR3 residues: CSVAIPGTSYEQYF. The CDR3 DNA sequence: TGCAGCGTCGCTATCCCCGGGACTTCCTACGAGCAGTACTTC.

The chain employs TRBV12-3 or TRBV12-4 and TRBJ2-2, with D unresolved. Trimming removed 3 bases from V and 3 bases from J, with 5 bases in between. This CDR3 is 13 amino acids long. DNA for the CDR3: TGTGCCAGCAGTTTCAGCGACACCGGGGAGCTGTTTTTT. This codes for CASSFSDTGELFF.

The CDR3 DNA reads as TGTGCCAGCTCACCGCTGGACAGGAGCTACGAGCAGTACTTC. Its translation is CASSPLDRSYEQYF. This chain uses TRBV18 with TRBJ2-7; 7 bases match TRBD1. Germline CDR1 reads KGHSH; CDR2 reads LQKENI. The V and J ends lost 3 bases and 3 bases, in that order; junction bases with no gene match: 5. This CDR3 spans 14 amino acids.

This clone was seen only once. The chain has TRBV9 and TRBJ2-1, with D unresolved. The CDR3 runs 15 residues. V gave up 4 bases and J gave up 6 bases, with 17 bases separating them. The germline CDR1 and CDR2 sequences are SGDLS and YYNGEE. CDR3 in amino acids: CASSLTQMISNEQFF. The CDR3, as DNA: TGTGCCAGCAGCCTAACCCAAATGATCAGCAATGAGCAGTTCTTC.

Turning to this clone: This CDR3 is also generated by other DNA sequences in the sample. The chain links TRBV5-4 to TRBJ1-2, with a possible D match to TRBD1 (5 bases). With 1 base removed from V and 2 bases from J, the gap between germline ends came to 6 bases. Germline-derived CDR1 and CDR2 are SGHNT and YYREEE (reference sequence). CDR3 length equals 13 residues. The CDR3 region is CASSLPGNYGYTF. CDR3 in DNA: TGTGCCAGCAGCTTGCCAGGGAACTATGGCTACACCTTC.

V and J are TRBV6-2 or TRBV6-3 and TRBJ1-1, with D possibly being TRBD1 (6 bases). The germline gives CDR1 MNHEY, CDR2 SVGEGT. The length of the CDR3 is 16 residues. Trimming cost V 2 bases and J 3 bases, with 16 bases left between them. In nucleotides, the CDR3 is TGTGCCAGCAGTTACAATCCGGGGGCGGTGTACACTGAAGCTTTCTTT. This codes for CASSYNPGAVYTEAFF.

The chain is built from TRBV19 and TRBJ2-2; D is unresolved. Deletions cut 7 bases from V and 2 bases from J, with 17 bases between. The germline V gene encodes CDR1 LNHDA and CDR2 SQIVND (reference sequence). The CDR3 extends over 16 amino acids. Written as DNA, the CDR3 is TGTGCCAGTACCCCGGAGAGGAATTTAAACACCGGGGAGCTGTTTTTT. It encodes CASTPERNLNTGELFF.

The rearrangement joins TRBV3-1 (or the pseudogene TRBV3-2) to TRBJ2-5; the match to TRBD1 covers 8 bases. Germline values: CDR1 LGHDT, CDR2 YNNKEL (reference sequence). This CDR3 has 13 amino acids. The trim removed 5 bases at V and 5 bases at J, leaving 4 bases unmatched. As DNA, the CDR3 is TGTGCCAGCAGCGCAGGGGGCGGGGAGACCCAGTACTTC. It encodes CASSAGGGETQYF.

V usage is TRBV30 and J usage is TRBJ1-2; 10 bases agree with TRBD1. The germline V gene has CDR1 GTSNPN and CDR2 SVGIG (reference sequence). The ends lost 3 bases at V and 6 bases at J; junction bases unmatched: 4. The CDR3 has 13 residues. CDR3 sequence (DNA): TGTGCCTGGAGCGGACAGGGGGTTGATGGCTACACCTTC. It is translated as CAWSGQGVDGYTF.

The genes are TRBV6-5 and TRBJ2-5, with a weak D call TRBD1 (5 bases). Trimming stripped 4 bases from V and 2 bases from J, with 8 bases between. Per the germline V gene, CDR1 is MNHEY and CDR2 is SVGAGI. This CDR3 comprises 13 residues. The CDR3 bases are TGTGCCAGCAGTTCTACAGGACAAGAGACCCAGTACTTC. Translation gives CASSSTGQETQYF.